A selection of T cell receptor beta chains follows, all from one sample in a study of regulatory T cells in long-lasting Graves disease. TCRdb fed the multiplex PCR reads into MiXCR, producing one record per CDR3 protein. The sample includes fewer than 650,000 distinct CDR3 sequences, about 15% of them seen just once. These data also featured in a second study, about T cells in Graves' hyperthyroidism and ophthalmopathy.

The input for sequencing was peripheral blood mononuclear cells (PBMCs), taken at new diagnosis, from a patient treated with antithyroid drugs. All receptors derive from a woman in her twenties or thirties with Graves disease. The CDR3 runs from the conserved cysteine through the conserved F or W. The order of the fields is clone size, J gene, D gene, V gene, CDR3 protein, CDR3 DNA. The D gene is left open where the match is weak. The size entry is marked missing in some rows and otherwise reads once, few, many or a size class.

many | TRBJ1-1 | TRBD1 | TRBV6-5 | CASSYSDREVLGTEAFF | TGTGCCAGCAGTTACTCGGACAGGGAGGTGCTAGGCACTGAAGCTTTCTTT
NA | TRBJ2-3 | NA | TRBV25-1 | CASSELWGAWRDTQYF | TGTGCCAGCAGTGAATTATGGGGGGCTTGGCGGGATACGCAGTATTTT
many | TRBJ1-1 | NA | TRBV20-1 | CSARRVQNTEAFF | TGCAGTGCTAGAAGGGTGCAGAACACTGAAGCTTTCTTT
many | TRBJ2-2 | NA | TRBV2 | CASSFHTGELFF | TGTGCCAGCAGCTTCCACACCGGGGAGCTGTTTTTT
NA | TRBJ2-2 | NA | TRBV24-1 | CATSDLQLNTGELFF | TGTGCCACCAGTGATTTGCAGCTAAACACCGGGGAGCTGTTTTTT
NA | TRBJ2-3 | NA | TRBV7-2 | CASSLVTGFWADTQYF | TGTGCCAGCAGCTTAGTTACAGGGTTCTGGGCAGATACGCAGTATTTT
few | TRBJ2-3 | NA | TRBV27 | CASSTGVLSTDTQYF | TGTGCCAGCTCCACCGGGGTCCTAAGCACAGATACGCAGTATTTT
NA | TRBJ2-1 | NA | TRBV30 | CAWTRDHNEQFF | TGTGCCTGGACCAGGGACCACAATGAGCAGTTCTTC
few | TRBJ2-1 | NA | TRBV2 | CASSPTGPEQFF | TGTGCCAGCAGTCCGACGGGCCCTGAGCAGTTCTTC
NA | TRBJ1-4 | NA | TRBV18 | CASSRDTNEKLFF | TGTGCCAGCTCGCGGGATACTAATGAAAAACTGTTTTTT
NA | TRBJ2-4 | TRBD1 | TRBV12-3/TRBV12-4 | CASSLTGEAKNIQYF | TGTGCCAGCAGCTTAACAGGGGAGGCCAAAAACATTCAGTACTTC
many | TRBJ2-7 | NA | TRBV10-3 | CAISVKSDTYEQYF | TGTGCCATCAGTGTAAAATCGGACACGTACGAGCAGTACTTC
many | TRBJ2-2 | TRBD2 | TRBV12-3/TRBV12-4 | CASSRTSVGELFF | TGTGCCAGCAGCCGGACTAGCGTCGGGGAGCTGTTTTTT
NA | TRBJ2-3 | NA | TRBV24-1 | CATSPSRAMGTDTQYF | TGTGCCACCAGTCCCTCCAGGGCCATGGGCACAGATACGCAGTATTTT
NA | TRBJ2-4 | NA | TRBV3-1 | CASSQGGGRGNIQYF | TGTGCCAGCAGCCAAGGTGGGGGTCGGGGGAACATTCAGTACTTC
few | TRBJ1-5 | NA | TRBV6-2/TRBV6-3 | CASSYRRDHPSEPQHF | TGTGCCAGCAGTTACCGTCGGGACCACCCTAGCGAGCCCCAGCATTTT
many | TRBJ2-1 | TRBD2 | TRBV11-3 | CASSLVAGGPQFF | TGTGCCAGCAGCTTAGTAGCGGGAGGGCCTCAGTTCTTC